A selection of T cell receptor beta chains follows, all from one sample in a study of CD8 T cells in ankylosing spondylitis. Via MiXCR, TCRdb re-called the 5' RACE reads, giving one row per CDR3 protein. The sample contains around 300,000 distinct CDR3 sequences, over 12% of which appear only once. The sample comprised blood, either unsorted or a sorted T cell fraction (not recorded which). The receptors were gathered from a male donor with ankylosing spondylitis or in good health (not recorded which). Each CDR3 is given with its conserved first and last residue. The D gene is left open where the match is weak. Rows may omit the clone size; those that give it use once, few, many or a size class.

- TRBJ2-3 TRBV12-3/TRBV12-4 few CASSFLTSDTQYF TGTGCCAGCAGCTTCCTCACCTCAGATACGCAGTATTTT
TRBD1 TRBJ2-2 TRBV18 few CASSPGQAGQNTGELFF TGTGCCAGCTCACCAGGACAGGCAGGGCAGAACACCGGGGAGCTGTTTTTT
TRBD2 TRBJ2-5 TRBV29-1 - CSVRTSGRDRKTQYF TGCAGCGTGAGGACTAGCGGGAGGGACAGGAAGACCCAGTACTTC
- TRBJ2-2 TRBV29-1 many CSVEGPGLTGELFF TGCAGCGTTGAAGGCCCGGGCCTCACCGGGGAGCTGTTTTTT
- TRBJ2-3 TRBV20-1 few CSATGENTQYF TGCAGTGCTACGGGCGAGAATACGCAGTATTTT
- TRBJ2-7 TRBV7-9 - CASSREVGGETYEQYF TGTGCCAGCAGCCGCGAGGTGGGCGGGGAAACCTACGAGCAGTACTTC
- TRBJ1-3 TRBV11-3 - CASSLRAGGNTIYF TGTGCCAGCAGCTTGCGTGCAGGAGGAAACACCATATATTTT
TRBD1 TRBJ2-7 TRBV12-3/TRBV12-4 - CASRGQGNEQYF TGTGCCAGCAGGGGACAGGGGAACGAGCAGTACTTC
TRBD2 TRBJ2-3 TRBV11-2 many CASSSLAGGRDTQYF TGTGCCAGCAGCTCCCTAGCGGGAGGGCGGGATACGCAGTATTTT
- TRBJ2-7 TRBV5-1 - CASSSPGAYEQYF TGCGCCAGCAGCTCACCGGGGGCCTACGAGCAGTACTTC
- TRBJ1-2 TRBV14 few CASSQVGGLGYGYTF TGTGCCAGCAGCCAAGTAGGCGGATTAGGGTATGGCTACACCTTC
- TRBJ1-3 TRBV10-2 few CASSESPGVGGNTIYF TGCGCCAGCAGTGAGTCTCCGGGAGTTGGTGGAAACACCATATATTTT
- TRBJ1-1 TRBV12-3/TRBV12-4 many CASSLRGRNTEAFF TGTGCCAGCAGTTTAAGGGGGAGGAACACTGAAGCTTTCTTT
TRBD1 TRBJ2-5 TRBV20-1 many CSARPARTGGVTQYF TGCAGTGCTAGGCCCGCACGGACAGGAGGTGTGACCCAGTACTTC
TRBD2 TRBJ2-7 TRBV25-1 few CASSEPTAGERYEQYF TGTGCCAGCAGTGAACCTACAGCGGGAGAGAGGTACGAGCAGTACTTC
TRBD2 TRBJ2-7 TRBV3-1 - CASSMTSGMYEQYF TGTGCCAGCAGCATGACTAGCGGGATGTACGAGCAGTACTTC
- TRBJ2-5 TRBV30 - CAWSVGGPEETQYF TGTGCCTGGAGTGTAGGAGGCCCGGAGGAGACCCAGTACTTC
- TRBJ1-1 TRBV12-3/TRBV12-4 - CATLGNMNTEAFF TGTGCCACCCTGGGGAATATGAACACTGAAGCTTTCTTT
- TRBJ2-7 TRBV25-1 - CASSEIHEQYF TGTGCCAGCAGTGAAATCCACGAGCAGTACTTC